Listed below are T cell receptor beta chains from one sample, sequenced in a study of radiotherapy plus CTLA-4 blockade in lung cancer. Clones were read by immunoSEQ multiplex PCR, and TCRdb kept only the in-frame ones, dropping some. The table lists about 87,000 clones, more than 75% of them singletons. This sample comprised peripheral blood, obtained from a patient treated with radiotherapy plus ipilimumab. These receptors all come from a human donor with non-small cell lung cancer that progressed on radiotherapy plus ipilimumab. CDR3s include the opening cysteine and the closing phenylalanine or tryptophan. Fields, in order: D gene, J gene, clone size, V gene, CDR3 DNA, CDR3 protein. D genes are given only for firm matches. Some rows mark clone size as missing; the rest say once, few, many or name a class of expanded clone.

D: NA
J: TRBJ1-5
size: NA
V: TRBV19
DNA: TGTGCCAGTAGCTCATCGTTGGGCAATCAGCCCCAGCATTTT
CDR3: CASSSSLGNQPQHF

D: TRBD1
J: TRBJ1-2
size: NA
V: TRBV25-1
DNA: TGTGCCAGCAGTGGGCAGGGGGCTTCCGCCTATGGCTACACCTTC
CDR3: CASSGQGASAYGYTF

D: NA
J: TRBJ2-7
size: NA
V: TRBV2
DNA: TGTGCCAGCGGGGGGAGCTCCTACGAGCAGTACTTC
CDR3: CASGGSSYEQYF

D: NA
J: TRBJ2-1
size: NA
V: TRBV5-1
DNA: TGCGCCAGCAGCTACCAGGGGCCGGGTAACAATGAGCAGTTCTTC
CDR3: CASSYQGPGNNEQFF

D: TRBD1
J: TRBJ2-3
size: NA
V: TRBV25-1
DNA: TGTGCCAGCAGTGAAACAGGGGTTTCAGATACGCAGTATTTT
CDR3: CASSETGVSDTQYF

D: TRBD1
J: TRBJ1-6
size: NA
V: TRBV11-2
DNA: TGTGCCAGCAGCTTGCCGACAGGGAATGGTTCACCCCTCCACTTT
CDR3: CASSLPTGNGSPLHF

D: NA
J: TRBJ2-1
size: NA
V: TRBV5-1
DNA: TGCGCCAGCAGCTTGTCGTATGAGCAGTTCTTC
CDR3: CASSLSYEQFF

D: NA
J: TRBJ2-5
size: NA
V: TRBV2
DNA: TGTGCCAGCAGTGGGTTCCTCCTGGAGACCCAGTACTTC
CDR3: CASSGFLLETQYF

D: NA
J: TRBJ2-2
size: NA
V: TRBV11-2
DNA: TGTGCCAGCAGCTTAGGGGTTGCGAACACCGGGGAGCTGTTTTTT
CDR3: CASSLGVANTGELFF

D: TRBD2
J: TRBJ2-1
size: NA
V: TRBV20-1
DNA: TGCAGTGCTAGGGTACTAGCGGAGCAGTTCTTC
CDR3: CSARVLAEQFF

D: TRBD2
J: TRBJ2-3
size: NA
V: TRBV18
DNA: TGTGCCAGCTCACCACCGGGACTAGCGAGCACAGATACGCAGTATTTT
CDR3: CASSPPGLASTDTQYF

D: TRBD2
J: TRBJ2-3
size: NA
V: TRBV28
DNA: TGTGCCAGCACCACCCTAGGGGAGGGTCAACGGGATACGCAGTATTTT
CDR3: CASTTLGEGQRDTQYF

D: NA
J: TRBJ1-5
size: NA
V: TRBV2
DNA: TGTGCCAGCAGTGAAATGGTGGTCGGCGGTAGCAATCAGCCCCAGCATTTT
CDR3: CASSEMVVGGSNQPQHF

D: NA
J: TRBJ1-4
size: NA
V: TRBV28
DNA: TGTGCCAGCAGTTTAGGGTCAGGGACTCCGGGGGAAAAACTGTTTTTT
CDR3: CASSLGSGTPGEKLFF

D: NA
J: TRBJ1-2
size: NA
V: TRBV10-3
DNA: TGTGCCATCAGTGAGTCACAGATAGATTTGGATGGCTACACCTTC
CDR3: CAISESQIDLDGYTF

D: TRBD1
J: TRBJ1-5
size: NA
V: TRBV7-9
DNA: TGTGCCAGCAGCCCAGGGGGCGATCAGCCCCAGCATTTT
CDR3: CASSPGGDQPQHF

D: NA
J: TRBJ2-7
size: NA
V: TRBV27
DNA: TGTGCCAGCAGTTTATTCGCGGGCAGGGCCTACGAGCAGTACTTC
CDR3: CASSLFAGRAYEQYF

D: NA
J: TRBJ2-1
size: NA
V: TRBV7-2
DNA: TGTGCCAGCAGCGCCCCGGGGTCCTCCTACAATGAGCAGTTCTTC
CDR3: CASSAPGSSYNEQFF

D: NA
J: TRBJ1-3
size: once
V: TRBV29-1
DNA: TGCAGCGTTGCAGGTGACGGCGGAAACACCATATATTTT
CDR3: CSVAGDGGNTIYF

D: NA
J: TRBJ2-5
size: NA
V: TRBV2
DNA: TGTGCCAGCAGTGTGGCAGGACCTATACCAGGAGAGACCCAGTACTTC
CDR3: CASSVAGPIPGETQYF

D: TRBD2
J: TRBJ2-7
size: NA
V: TRBV15
DNA: TGTGCCACCAGCAGAGATCGCCCTCGGTGGCGGGAGAGTGCCTACGAGCAGTACTTC
CDR3: CATSRDRPRWRESAYEQYF

D: NA
J: TRBJ1-6
size: NA
V: TRBV4-2
DNA: TGTGCCAGCAGCCGCCCGACCGGACCGGAAACCCTCCACTTT
CDR3: CASSRPTGPETLHF

D: NA
J: TRBJ1-2
size: NA
V: TRBV7-9
DNA: TGTGCCAGCAGCCACGGGCTTACAGGGAGCTCTGGCTACACCTTC
CDR3: CASSHGLTGSSGYTF

D: NA
J: TRBJ2-5
size: NA
V: TRBV11-3
DNA: TGTGCCAGCAGCTTAGAGGGCCGAAGATCTGGAGAGACCCAGTACTTC
CDR3: CASSLEGRRSGETQYF

D: NA
J: TRBJ2-5
size: NA
V: TRBV6-1
DNA: TGTGCCAGCAGCCTCACAGACAGGCAAGAGACCCAGTACTTC
CDR3: CASSLTDRQETQYF

D: NA
J: TRBJ1-5
size: NA
V: TRBV10-2
DNA: TGCGCCAGCAGTGTTTCGGACGGTTATCAGCCCCAGCATTTT
CDR3: CASSVSDGYQPQHF

D: TRBD1
J: TRBJ1-1
size: NA
V: TRBV5-1
DNA: TGCGCCAGCAGCCCATACGGGACAGTGAACACTGAAGCTTTCTTT
CDR3: CASSPYGTVNTEAFF

D: NA
J: TRBJ2-2
size: NA
V: TRBV2
DNA: TGTGCCAGCAGTGAATTCGCCCTGAACACCGGGGAGCTGTTTTTT
CDR3: CASSEFALNTGELFF

D: NA
J: TRBJ2-7
size: once
V: TRBV4-1
DNA: TGCGCCAGCAGCCTCGAACAGAGCTACGAGCAGTACTTC
CDR3: CASSLEQSYEQYF

D: NA
J: TRBJ1-2
size: few
V: TRBV7-9
DNA: TGTGCCAGCAGCTTAGGCACCTCTGGCTACACCTTC
CDR3: CASSLGTSGYTF

D: NA
J: TRBJ2-1
size: NA
V: TRBV7-3
DNA: TGTGCCAGCAGCGCCGTAGACAATGAGCAGTTCTTC
CDR3: CASSAVDNEQFF

D: TRBD1
J: TRBJ1-5
size: NA
V: TRBV7-2
DNA: TGTGCCAGCAGCTTAGCTGGGACAGGGGGTCAGCCCCAGCATTTT
CDR3: CASSLAGTGGQPQHF

D: TRBD1
J: TRBJ1-2
size: NA
V: TRBV5-6
DNA: TGTGCCAGCAGCTTGGCCGTCAGGGGGAGCTATGGCTACACCTTC
CDR3: CASSLAVRGSYGYTF

D: TRBD1
J: TRBJ2-7
size: NA
V: TRBV27
DNA: TGTGCCAGCAGTCCCCACCCCGCGGAAGGGGGCAAGCAGTACTTC
CDR3: CASSPHPAEGGKQYF

D: TRBD1
J: TRBJ1-6
size: NA
V: TRBV5-4
DNA: TGTGCCAGCAGCTACCGGGACAGGGTCTCACCCCTCCACTTT
CDR3: CASSYRDRVSPLHF

D: TRBD2
J: TRBJ2-1
size: NA
V: TRBV7-3
DNA: TGTGCCAGCAGCTCCCCCCGGGGGACTAGCGGGGACCTTAGCAATGAGCAGTTCTTC
CDR3: CASSSPRGTSGDLSNEQFF

D: NA
J: TRBJ2-7
size: NA
V: TRBV7-9
DNA: TGTGCCAGCAGCTTGGCCTTAGGGGGTAGCTACGAGCAGTACTTC
CDR3: CASSLALGGSYEQYF

D: NA
J: TRBJ2-6
size: NA
V: TRBV27
DNA: TGTGCCAGCAGTATAGCCGGCACTGGGGCCAACGTCCTGACTTTC
CDR3: CASSIAGTGANVLTF

D: TRBD1
J: TRBJ2-7
size: NA
V: TRBV7-9
DNA: TGTGCCAGCAGCCCGGGGGACAGGGGCTACGAGCAGTACTTC
CDR3: CASSPGDRGYEQYF

D: NA
J: TRBJ1-3
size: NA
V: TRBV25-1
DNA: TGTGCCAGCACCGAGGGTGCGGGTAACTCTGGAAACACCATATATTTT
CDR3: CASTEGAGNSGNTIYF

D: NA
J: TRBJ1-2
size: NA
V: TRBV4-1
DNA: TGCGCCAGCAGCCAAGGCCCAGGTCATAGCTACACCTTC
CDR3: CASSQGPGHSYTF

D: TRBD1
J: TRBJ1-3
size: NA
V: TRBV27
DNA: TGTGCCAGCAGTTTACGACAGGGAGGCGGAAACACCATATATTTT
CDR3: CASSLRQGGGNTIYF